Described below is a single T cell receptor beta chain sequence and its context. Antigen unknown. These data are taken from a study of cytomegalovirus exposure and HLA in healthy donors. Study-wide background: Clustering assigned about 80% of the approximately 400 genotyped donors to the Caucasian-associated ancestry cluster.

Study-wide results and limits: DRB1 showed the most TCR associations and HLA-C the fewest in a later analysis, as rates varied by HLA locus. In a later analysis, HLA-associated beta chains showed higher expansion and lower generation probabilities than comparable chains.

A multiplex PCR was run with 60 Vbeta primers and 13 Jbeta primers. As originally analysed: The authors later counted about 80 million unique TCR beta chains, around 9.9 million of them shared. The method was immunoSEQ multiplex PCR; TCRdb's version includes in-frame clones alone and lacks a portion of them. From that table come the V and J calls and clone size; the DNA was used to work out D and trimming. The table lists about 160,000 clones, over 60% of them singletons, with around 2.8% in the top ten. This CDR3 contains 12 residues. Germline lookup yields CDR1 MDHEN and CDR2 SYDVKM. Trimming cost V 5 bases and J 5 bases, with 9 bases left between them.

This TCR derives from a woman aged 30 to 39 in good health and CMV-seronegative. The chain couples TRBV28 to TRBJ1-2; D call uncertain. The sequenced material came from PBMCs. This CDR3 reads CASSTTGYGYTF. For the CDR3, the DNA is TGTGCCAGCAGTACAACCGGGTATGGCTACACCTTC.